The 8 T cell receptor beta chains listed next were all sequenced from one sample in a study of blood T cells in healthy people across ages. Through a sample-barcoded 5' primer and a J-beta primer mix, a second PCR was run for about 6 to 11 cycles. Each CDR3 protein gets one entry after TCRdb re-called the 5' RACE reads with MiXCR. This sample has approximately 1,000,000 distinct CDR3 sequences, with 35% to 45% found just once. Sequencing was carried out using blood. These receptors were taken from a man aged 18 to 30 in good health.

CDR3 in DNA: TGTGCCACCAGCAGAGATAATTACCCTCTTGTGGAGGGCTACACCTTC. Protein product: CATSRDNYPLVEGYTF. This chain joins TRBV15 and TRBJ1-2; D gene ambiguous. Germline V gives CDR1 LNHNV, CDR2 YYDKDF (reference sequence). Trimming left V 0 bases short and J 8 bases short, with 19 bases between. The CDR3 has 16 residues.

For this clonotype: A read error may account for a junction end that differs from germline. The chain carries TRBV7-2 and TRBJ2-1, with D unclear. Germline lookup yields CDR1 SGHTA and CDR2 FQGNSA. The CDR3 consists of 14 residues. This CDR3 is CASSALTGFGERFF. CDR3 nucleotide sequence: TGTGCCAGCAGCGCTTTGACGGGTTTCGGTGAGCGGTTCTTC.

This clonotype was seen more than once but under ten times. The chain employs TRBV7-8 and TRBJ1-5; D is unclear. The V end lost 5 bases, the J end lost 2 bases, and 16 bases lay between the germline ends. This CDR3 comprises 16 residues. Germline CDR1 SGHVS, CDR2 FQNEAQ. This CDR3 reads CASSQGPFYGNQPQHF. The DNA of the CDR3 is TGTGCCAGCAGCCAAGGACCTTTCTATGGCAATCAGCCCCAGCATTTT.

This clonotype was counted once. The chain links TRBV29-1 to TRBJ2-1; D may correspond to TRBD1 or TRBD2 (5 bases each). The J call may not be correct, given that the DNA end is closer to TRBJ2-7. Per the germline V gene, CDR1 is SQVTM and CDR2 is ANQGSEA. This CDR3 is built from 14 residues. The CDR3 DNA follows: TGCAACGTAGACGGGGCGTCCACCTACAATGAGCAGTACTTC. It specifies CNVDGASTYNEQYF.

The table lists this clonotype with a count of one. The rearrangement joins TRBV7-2 to TRBJ2-4; 8 bases fit TRBD1. TRBJ2-7 explains the end of the DNA better; the J call may be wrong. CDR1 is SGHTA, CDR2 FQGNSA, per germline. This CDR3 has 14 residues. This CDR3 reads CASSWTGRPYEQYF. Written as DNA, the CDR3 is TGTGCCAGCAGTTGGACAGGGCGTCCCTACGAGCAGTACTTC.

In its sample, this clonotype was seen a few times. The rearrangement joins TRBV25-1 to TRBJ2-3, with D unclear. Trimming took off 2 bases at V and 2 bases at J, with 5 bases between the two ends. Germline CDR1 and CDR2: MGHDK and SYGVNS. CDR3 length equals 13 residues. The CDR3 sequence is CASSENPTDTQYF. In DNA, the CDR3 is TGTGCCAGCAGTGAAAATCCCACAGATACGCAGTATTTT.

This clonotype was detected a few times. The rearrangement uses TRBV7-9 and TRBJ2-5; no reliable D call. Germline V gives CDR1 SEHNR, CDR2 FQNEAQ (reference sequence). This CDR3 contains 11 residues. V gave up 8 bases and J gave up 3 bases, with 7 bases separating them. The DNA of the CDR3 is TGTGCCAGCGCAGTTAAAGAGACCCAGTACTTC. This encodes CASAVKETQYF. The entire variable domain, with the rest obtained from reference TRBV7-9 and TRBJ2-5, is as follows: DTGVSQNPRHKITKRGQNVTFRCDPISEHNRLYWYRQTLGQGPEFLTYFQNEAQLEKSRLLSDRFSAERPKGSFSTLEIQRTEQGDSAMYLCASAVKETQYFGPGTRLLVL.

This clonotype has only a few counts. CDR3 region: CASTTGQHSNTGELFF. The DNA for the CDR3 is TGTGCCAGCACCACGGGACAGCACTCGAACACCGGGGAGCTGTTTTTT. V is TRBV25-1 and J is TRBJ2-2; 7 bases fit TRBD1. This CDR3 is built from 16 residues. V shed 7 bases, J shed 0 bases, and the junction held 8 bases outside the gene matches. Germline V lookup: CDR1 MGHDK, CDR2 SYGVNS.